The clone carrying this TCR beta chain was counted only a few times. Its antigen is not known. Primers included in the PCR were 60 Vbeta and 13 Jbeta primers. Libraries were prepared by immunoSEQ multiplex PCR; TCRdb keeps only in-frame clonotypes and omits some of them. The table lists approximately 120,000 clones, 17% of them singletons, with about 2.6% in the top ten. This sample stems from a study of cytomegalovirus exposure and HLA in healthy donors. Study in general: Approximately 85 million unique TCRs from HLA-typed donors were held in an early data release. Study-level points and caveats: Beyond CMV serostatus, there was no information to go on about immune exposure. Data from an earlier analysis indicated that most TCR beta V segments were productive either about 87% or about 30% of the time. Through in vitro validation, a few CMV-associated chains were shown to be specific for CMV antigens.

Germline-derived CDR1 and CDR2 are MGHRA and YSYEKL. The CDR3 is 20 residues long. Trimming at V came to 4 bases and at J to 1 base, leaving 13 bases not matched to a gene. Sequenced: PBMCs. This TCR was recovered from a female donor in good health and CMV-seropositive. This chain connects TRBV4-1 to TRBJ2-2; 12 bases align to TRBD2. The CDR3 sequence is CASSPFPLAGGRLNTGELFF. The DNA for the CDR3 is TGCGCCAGCAGCCCCTTTCCCCTAGCGGGGGGGCGGTTGAACACCGGGGAGCTGTTTTTT.